This TCR beta chain was documented in a study of blood T cells in healthy people across ages. Comment on this clonotype: Antigen unknown.

The ends were cut back, 0 bases at V and 0 bases at J, with 16 bases in the middle. The germline gives CDR1 MDHEN, CDR2 SYDVKM. There are 18 residues in the CDR3. Study-level results: Among T cells, TCR beta diversity per million cells dropped roughly linearly as age rose.

Through a sample-barcoded 5' primer and a J-beta primer mix, a second PCR was run for roughly 7 to 12 cycles. Through a template-switch adaptor with 12 random nucleotides, each cDNA molecule received a tag. From each sample, at least 2.5 million paired-end reads containing CDR3 were obtained. TCRdb reprocessed the 5' RACE reads with MiXCR, giving one entry per CDR3 protein. The sample carries about 1.1 million distinct CDR3 sequences, more than 30% recorded once. Sequencing was carried out using blood. The chain has TRBV28 and TRBJ2-3; D is possibly TRBD1 (6 bases). The receptor was isolated from a man aged 18 to 30 in good health. This CDR3 is CASSLCEWTDPSTDTQYF. The CDR3 DNA reads as TGTGCCAGCAGTTTATGCGAATGGACAGACCCTAGCACAGATACGCAGTATTTT.